This is a list of T cell receptor beta chains from one sample in a study of blood T cell repertoires in COVID-19. Sequencing used immunoSEQ multiplex PCR; TCRdb keeps in-frame clones, though not all of them. This sample has about 160,000 clones; 79% occur once, and the top ten carry approximately 7.7%. Sequencing was done on a sample of peripheral blood. The receptors here all came from an older woman with COVID-19, enrolled during active disease. CDR3s include the opening cysteine and the closing phenylalanine or tryptophan. A D gene is named only where the DNA matches it firmly. The size field is filled for only some rows; it gives once, few, many or a size class.

d_gene: NA; abundance: many; len: 14; j_gene: TRBJ2-1; v_gene: TRBV30; CDR3nt: TGTGCCTGGAATCCCCTAGAGGCTAGTTATGAGCAGTTCTTC; CDR3aa: CAWNPLEASYEQFF
d_gene: NA; abundance: NA; len: 13; j_gene: TRBJ1-2; v_gene: TRBV7-2; CDR3nt: TGTGCCAGCTGGGCAGGGGACGGGGCTGGCTACACCTTC; CDR3aa: CASWAGDGAGYTF
d_gene: TRBD1; abundance: NA; len: 14; j_gene: TRBJ1-1; v_gene: TRBV7-9; CDR3nt: TGTGCCAGCAGCACAGGGGGGATGAACACTGAAGCTTTCTTT; CDR3aa: CASSTGGMNTEAFF
d_gene: NA; abundance: NA; len: 15; j_gene: TRBJ2-1; v_gene: TRBV3-1/TRBV3-2; CDR3nt: TGTGCCAGCAGCCAGGGCGCGGGAATCTGGTATGAGCAGTTCTTC; CDR3aa: CASSQGAGIWYEQFF
d_gene: NA; abundance: NA; len: 14; j_gene: TRBJ1-2; v_gene: TRBV7-2; CDR3nt: TGTGCCAGCTCGAATGCCAGGGCATCGGAAGGCTACACCTTC; CDR3aa: CASSNARASEGYTF
d_gene: NA; abundance: NA; len: 15; j_gene: TRBJ2-3; v_gene: TRBV7-2; CDR3nt: TGTGCCAGCAGCTTAAATTCCGGGGGCACAGATACGCAGTATTTT; CDR3aa: CASSLNSGGTDTQYF
d_gene: NA; abundance: NA; len: 16; j_gene: TRBJ2-6; v_gene: TRBV19; CDR3nt: TGTGCCAGTACCATTCCAACAGGGTCTGGGGCCAACGTCCTGACTTTC; CDR3aa: CASTIPTGSGANVLTF
d_gene: TRBD1; abundance: once; len: 15; j_gene: TRBJ2-7; v_gene: TRBV5-1; CDR3nt: TGCGCCAGCAGCGTAAACAGGGGTCCCCCCTACGAGCAGTACTTC; CDR3aa: CASSVNRGPPYEQYF
d_gene: NA; abundance: once; len: 12; j_gene: TRBJ2-7; v_gene: TRBV15; CDR3nt: TGTGCCACCAGTCTCAGCGGTAAGGAGCAGTACTTC; CDR3aa: CATSLSGKEQYF
d_gene: NA; abundance: once; len: 16; j_gene: TRBJ2-4; v_gene: TRBV10-3; CDR3nt: TGTGCCACTCGTCAACAGTTAGATATAGCCAAAAACATTCAGTACTTC; CDR3aa: CATRQQLDIAKNIQYF
d_gene: TRBD2; abundance: NA; len: 13; j_gene: TRBJ2-1; v_gene: TRBV12-3/TRBV12-4; CDR3nt: TGTGCCAGCAGCTGGGGGGGATACAATGAGCAGTTCTTC; CDR3aa: CASSWGGYNEQFF
d_gene: NA; abundance: NA; len: 15; j_gene: TRBJ1-5; v_gene: TRBV5-6; CDR3nt: TGTGCCAGCAGCCGGGGGTCGGCAGGGAATCAGCCCCAGCATTTT; CDR3aa: CASSRGSAGNQPQHF
d_gene: TRBD1; abundance: NA; len: 15; j_gene: TRBJ1-2; v_gene: TRBV10-1; CDR3nt: TGCGCCAGCAGGACCGGACAGGGCAGCGACTATGGCTACACCTTC; CDR3aa: CASRTGQGSDYGYTF
d_gene: NA; abundance: NA; len: 16; j_gene: TRBJ1-6; v_gene: TRBV5-6; CDR3nt: TGTGCCAGCAGCTTGTCATACAGCTCCTATAATTCACCCCTCCACTTT; CDR3aa: CASSLSYSSYNSPLHF
d_gene: NA; abundance: once; len: 13; j_gene: TRBJ1-2; v_gene: TRBV27; CDR3nt: TGTGCCAGCAGTTTAGCGGGGTCGGGTGGCTACACCTTC; CDR3aa: CASSLAGSGGYTF
d_gene: TRBD1; abundance: NA; len: 16; j_gene: TRBJ2-1; v_gene: TRBV5-1; CDR3nt: TGCGCCAGCAGCTCCCGACAGGGGATCACCTACAATGAGCAGTTCTTC; CDR3aa: CASSSRQGITYNEQFF
d_gene: TRBD1; abundance: few; len: 16; j_gene: TRBJ2-2; v_gene: TRBV5-4; CDR3nt: TGTGCCAGCAGCTTGGGCGACAGGGCGGGCACCGGGGAGCTGTTTTTT; CDR3aa: CASSLGDRAGTGELFF
d_gene: TRBD1; abundance: NA; len: 15; j_gene: TRBJ1-5; v_gene: TRBV28; CDR3nt: TGTGCCAGCAGTTTACGAGGGGGCTGGAATCAGCCCCAGCATTTT; CDR3aa: CASSLRGGWNQPQHF
d_gene: NA; abundance: once; len: 13; j_gene: TRBJ2-7; v_gene: TRBV5-1; CDR3nt: TGCGCCAGCAGCTTGGGTAGGGGCAACGAGCAGTACTTC; CDR3aa: CASSLGRGNEQYF
d_gene: TRBD1; abundance: NA; len: 14; j_gene: TRBJ1-4; v_gene: TRBV7-6; CDR3nt: TGTGCCAGCAGCGCGACAGGGAAGAATGAAAAACTGTTTTTT; CDR3aa: CASSATGKNEKLFF
d_gene: TRBD2; abundance: NA; len: 16; j_gene: TRBJ2-3; v_gene: TRBV19; CDR3nt: TGTGCCAGTATCGAGCGGGGGGGTCCTAGCACAGATACGCAGTATTTT; CDR3aa: CASIERGGPSTDTQYF
d_gene: TRBD2; abundance: NA; len: 15; j_gene: TRBJ2-2; v_gene: TRBV11-2; CDR3nt: TGTGCCAGCAGCTGGGGACTAGCGGGAAGCGGGGAGCTGTTTTTT; CDR3aa: CASSWGLAGSGELFF
d_gene: TRBD2; abundance: NA; len: 14; j_gene: TRBJ2-7; v_gene: TRBV2; CDR3nt: TGTGCCAGCAGTCTACTAGCGGGAGGATACGAGCAGTACTTC; CDR3aa: CASSLLAGGYEQYF
d_gene: NA; abundance: NA; len: 15; j_gene: TRBJ1-1; v_gene: TRBV5-1; CDR3nt: TGCGCCAGCAGCTTGGCAGGGCCAGTTCGCACTGAAGCTTTCTTT; CDR3aa: CASSLAGPVRTEAFF
d_gene: NA; abundance: NA; len: 14; j_gene: TRBJ2-5; v_gene: TRBV6-2/TRBV6-3; CDR3nt: TGTGCCAGCAGTTACCATAGGGGGGGAGAGACCCAGTACTTC; CDR3aa: CASSYHRGGETQYF
d_gene: NA; abundance: once; len: 12; j_gene: TRBJ2-7; v_gene: TRBV6-2/TRBV6-3; CDR3nt: TGTGCCAGCAGTTACAGGGGTAACGAGCAGTACTTC; CDR3aa: CASSYRGNEQYF
d_gene: NA; abundance: NA; len: 16; j_gene: TRBJ2-5; v_gene: TRBV5-1; CDR3nt: TGCGCCAGCAGCTTGACGGGAGCTGGTTCGTTAGAGACCCAGTACTTC; CDR3aa: CASSLTGAGSLETQYF
d_gene: TRBD1; abundance: NA; len: 16; j_gene: TRBJ2-5; v_gene: TRBV27; CDR3nt: TGTGCCAGCAGTTCCCCCGGGACAGGGGACGGGGAGACCCAGTACTTC; CDR3aa: CASSSPGTGDGETQYF
d_gene: TRBD2; abundance: NA; len: 16; j_gene: TRBJ2-5; v_gene: TRBV5-1; CDR3nt: TGCGCCAGCAGCTTGACTAGCGGGAGAACCTGGGAGACCCAGTACTTC; CDR3aa: CASSLTSGRTWETQYF
d_gene: TRBD1; abundance: NA; len: 14; j_gene: TRBJ1-2; v_gene: TRBV28; CDR3nt: TGTGCCAGCAGCCAGGGGGAATGGAGCTATGGCTACACCTTC; CDR3aa: CASSQGEWSYGYTF
d_gene: TRBD1; abundance: NA; len: 18; j_gene: TRBJ1-2; v_gene: TRBV5-1; CDR3nt: TGCGCCAGCAGCTTACCGGGGCTGGGACAGGGGGGTTTTGATGGCTACACCTTC; CDR3aa: CASSLPGLGQGGFDGYTF
d_gene: NA; abundance: NA; len: 16; j_gene: TRBJ1-6; v_gene: TRBV5-5; CDR3nt: TGTGCCAGCAGCCTCAGTTGGAGAGTAAATAATTCACCCCTCCACTTT; CDR3aa: CASSLSWRVNNSPLHF
d_gene: NA; abundance: NA; len: 16; j_gene: TRBJ2-4; v_gene: TRBV7-2; CDR3nt: TGTGCCAGCAGCTTAGCGGGGCTTGGTGCCAAAAACATTCAGTACTTC; CDR3aa: CASSLAGLGAKNIQYF